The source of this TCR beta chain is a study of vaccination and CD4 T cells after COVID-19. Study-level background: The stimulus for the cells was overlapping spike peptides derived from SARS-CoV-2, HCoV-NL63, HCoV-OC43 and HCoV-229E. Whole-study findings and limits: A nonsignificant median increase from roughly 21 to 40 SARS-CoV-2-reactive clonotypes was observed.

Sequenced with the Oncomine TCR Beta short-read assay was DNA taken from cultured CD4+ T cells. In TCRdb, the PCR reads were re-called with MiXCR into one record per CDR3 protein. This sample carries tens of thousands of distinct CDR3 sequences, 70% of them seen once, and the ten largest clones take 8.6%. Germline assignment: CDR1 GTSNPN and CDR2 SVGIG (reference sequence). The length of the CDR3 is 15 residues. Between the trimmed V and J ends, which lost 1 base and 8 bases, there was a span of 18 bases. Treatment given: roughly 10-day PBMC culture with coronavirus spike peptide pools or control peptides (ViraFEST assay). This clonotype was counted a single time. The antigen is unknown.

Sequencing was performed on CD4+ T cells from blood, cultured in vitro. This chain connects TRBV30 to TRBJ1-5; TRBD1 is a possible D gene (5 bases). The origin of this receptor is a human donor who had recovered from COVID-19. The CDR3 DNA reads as TGTGCCTGGAGTGCAGTGGGACTGCCGGTGGAGCCCCAGCATTTT. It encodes CAWSAVGLPVEPQHF.